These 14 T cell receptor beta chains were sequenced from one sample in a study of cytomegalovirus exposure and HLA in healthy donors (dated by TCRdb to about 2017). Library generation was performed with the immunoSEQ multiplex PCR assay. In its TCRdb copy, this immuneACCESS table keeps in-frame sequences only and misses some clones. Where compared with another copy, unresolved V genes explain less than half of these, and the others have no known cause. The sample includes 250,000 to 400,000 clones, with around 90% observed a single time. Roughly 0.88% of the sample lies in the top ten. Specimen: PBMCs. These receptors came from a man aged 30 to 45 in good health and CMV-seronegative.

CDR3 bases: TGTGCCAGCAGTTTACGGGGGTCAACTAATGAAAAACTGTTTTTT. Amino acid sequence: CASSLRGSTNEKLFF. The chain combines TRBV27 with TRBJ1-4; D may be TRBD1 (5 bases). Germline CDR1 and CDR2: MNHEY and SMNVEV (reference sequence). This CDR3 contains 15 residues. Trimming removed 2 bases at V and 0 bases at J, with 7 bases between.

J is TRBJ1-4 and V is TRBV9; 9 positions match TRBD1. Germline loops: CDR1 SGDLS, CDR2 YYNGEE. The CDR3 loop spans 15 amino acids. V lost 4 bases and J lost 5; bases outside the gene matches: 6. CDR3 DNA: TGTGCCAGCAGCTTACAGGGGGCGCGGAATGAAAAACTGTTTTTT. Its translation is CASSLQGARNEKLFF.

CDR3 coding DNA: TGTGCCAGCTCACCCGGGACAGGACTAGATACGCAGTATTTT. This sequence encodes CASSPGTGLDTQYF. The gene calls are TRBV18 and TRBJ2-3; 8 nucleotides agree with TRBD1. CDR1 and CDR2 (germline): KGHSH, LQKENI. This CDR3 is built from 14 residues. The trim removed 3 bases at V and 5 bases at J, leaving 4 bases unmatched.

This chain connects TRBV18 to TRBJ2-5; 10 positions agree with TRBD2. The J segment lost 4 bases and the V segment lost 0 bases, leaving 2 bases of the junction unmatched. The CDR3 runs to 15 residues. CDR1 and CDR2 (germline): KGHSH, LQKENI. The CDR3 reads CASSPPRTSGETQYF. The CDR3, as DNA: TGTGCCAGCTCACCACCCCGGACTAGCGGAGAGACCCAGTACTTC.

As DNA, the CDR3 is TGTGCCAGCAGCTCCGGGACTAGCTGGAAGAGAGAGACCCAGTACTTC. This encodes CASSSGTSWKRETQYF. V and J are TRBV7-2 and TRBJ2-5, with TRBD2 matching over 9 bases. The CDR3 is made up of 16 amino acids. Germline V gene lookup returns CDR1 SGHTA and CDR2 FQGNSA. The V gene end was trimmed by 4 bases and the J gene end by 4 bases; junction bases not matched to a gene: 10. The full variable domain, completed using reference TRBV7-2 and TRBJ2-5, is GAGVSQSPSNKVTEKGKDVELRCDPISGHTALYWYRQSLGQGLEFLIYFQGNSAPDKSGLPSDRFSAERTGGSVSTLTIQRTQQEDSAVYLCASSSGTSWKRETQYFGPGTRLLVL.

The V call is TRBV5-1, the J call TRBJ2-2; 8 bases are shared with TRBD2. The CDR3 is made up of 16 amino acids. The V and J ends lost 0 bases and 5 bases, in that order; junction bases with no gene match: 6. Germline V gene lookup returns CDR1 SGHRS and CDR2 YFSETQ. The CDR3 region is CASSLASVAGTGELFF. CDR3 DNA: TGCGCCAGCAGCTTGGCCTCGGTAGCGGGGACCGGGGAGCTGTTTTTT.

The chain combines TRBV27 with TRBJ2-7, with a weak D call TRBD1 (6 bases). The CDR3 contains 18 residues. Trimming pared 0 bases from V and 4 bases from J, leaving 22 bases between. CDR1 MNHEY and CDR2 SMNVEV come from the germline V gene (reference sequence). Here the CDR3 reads CASSLSAAGTGPVYEQYF. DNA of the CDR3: TGTGCCAGCAGTTTATCAGCGGCAGGAACAGGGCCGGTTTACGAGCAGTACTTC.

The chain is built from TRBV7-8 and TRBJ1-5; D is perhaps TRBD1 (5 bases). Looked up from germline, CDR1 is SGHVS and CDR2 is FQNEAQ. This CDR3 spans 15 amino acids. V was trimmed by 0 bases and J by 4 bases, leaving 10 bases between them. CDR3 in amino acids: CASSLADTLNQPQHF. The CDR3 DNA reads TGTGCCAGCAGCTTAGCGGACACCCTAAATCAGCCCCAGCATTTT.

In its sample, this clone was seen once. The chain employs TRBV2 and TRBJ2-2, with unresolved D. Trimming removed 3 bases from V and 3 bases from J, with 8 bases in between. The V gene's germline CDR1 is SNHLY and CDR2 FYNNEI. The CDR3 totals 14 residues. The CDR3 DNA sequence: TGTGCCAGCAGTGAGGGCTTGTACACCGGGGAGCTGTTTTTT. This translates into CASSEGLYTGELFF.

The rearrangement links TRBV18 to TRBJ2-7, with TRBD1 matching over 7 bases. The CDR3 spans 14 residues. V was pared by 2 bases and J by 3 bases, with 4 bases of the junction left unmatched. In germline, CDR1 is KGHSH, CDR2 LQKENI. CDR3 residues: CASSPGQANYEQYF. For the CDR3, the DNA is TGTGCCAGCTCACCAGGACAGGCTAACTACGAGCAGTACTTC.

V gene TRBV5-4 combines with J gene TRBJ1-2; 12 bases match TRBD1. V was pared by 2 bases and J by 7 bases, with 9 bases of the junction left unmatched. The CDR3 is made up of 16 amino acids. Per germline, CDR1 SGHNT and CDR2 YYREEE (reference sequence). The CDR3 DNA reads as TGTGCCAGCAGCTTTGACCCGGGACAGGGGGCACGTGGCTACACCTTC. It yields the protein CASSFDPGQGARGYTF.

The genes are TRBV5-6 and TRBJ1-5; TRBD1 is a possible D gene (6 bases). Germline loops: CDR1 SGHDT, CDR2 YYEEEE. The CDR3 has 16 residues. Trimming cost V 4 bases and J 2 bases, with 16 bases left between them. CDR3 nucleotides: TGTGCCAGCAGCGCACAGGGAAATCCGGGCAATCAGCCCCAGCATTTT. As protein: CASSAQGNPGNQPQHF.

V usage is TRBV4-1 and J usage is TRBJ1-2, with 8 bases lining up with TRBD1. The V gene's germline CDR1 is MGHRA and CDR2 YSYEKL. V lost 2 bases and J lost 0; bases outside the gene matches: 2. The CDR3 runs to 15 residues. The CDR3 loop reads CASSQRGQANYGYTF. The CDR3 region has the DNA TGCGCCAGCAGCCAAAGGGGACAGGCTAACTATGGCTACACCTTC.

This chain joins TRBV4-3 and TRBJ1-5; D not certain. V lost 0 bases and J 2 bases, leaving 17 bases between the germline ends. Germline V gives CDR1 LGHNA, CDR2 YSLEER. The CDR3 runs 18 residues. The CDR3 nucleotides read TGCGCCAGCAGCCAAGATCCCGCTATCACCTATGGCAATCAGCCCCAGCATTTT. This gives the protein CASSQDPAITYGNQPQHF.